Below, 30 T cell receptor beta chains from the same sample are listed, as sequenced in a study of T cell clonality in common variable immunodeficiency. Method: immunoSEQ multiplex PCR; TCRdb's copy keeps in-frame clones and lacks some. The repertoire has over 55,000 clones, none seen only once; the ten largest take around 1.6%. Specimen: peripheral blood mononuclear cells. The receptors stem from a person aged 18 to 75 in good health.

This clone showed up many times. The read falls 3 residues short of the CDR3 end, and the missing part is taken from the germline J gene. This sequence joins TRBV7-2 and TRBJ2-7; 10 bases fit TRBD2. The CDR3 spans 15 residues. Trimming removed 2 bases from V and 0 bases from J; junction bases left unmatched: 1. The germline V gene encodes CDR1 SGHTA and CDR2 FQGNSA. CDR3 amino acids: CASSLLAGASYEQYF. The covered CDR3 bases are TGTGCCAGCAGCTTACTAGCGGGAGCCTCCTACGAG.

This clone was found many times. The read halts 3 residues ahead of the CDR3 end, with the missing end drawn from the germline J gene. This chain uses TRBV24-1 with TRBJ2-5; TRBD2 is a possible D gene (5 bases). The germline V and J ends were trimmed by 3 bases and 3 bases, with 10 bases remaining between them. CDR3 length: 14 residues. Germline loops: CDR1 KGHDR, CDR2 SFDVKD. The DNA read from the CDR3 is TGTGCCACCAGTGATGGACTGAGAAAAGAGACC. Protein: CATSDGLRKET. The full CDR3 reads CATSDGLRKETQYF.

This clone was seen at least ten times. The read ends 3 residues early relative to the CDR3; the germline J gene fills the gap. The V gene is TRBV20-1, the J gene TRBJ2-7, with 9 bases aligning to TRBD1. The CDR3 is 15 residues long. Unmatched junction bases numbered 5, after V lost 1 base and J lost 1 base. The germline V gene has CDR1 DFQATT and CDR2 SNEGSKA (reference sequence). CDR3 protein: CSARGRDRVSYEQYF. The CDR3 bases that were read are TGCAGTGCTAGAGGACGGGACAGGGTTTCCTACGAG.

At least ten counts were recorded for this clone. The CDR3 end falls 3 residues outside the read, so it is completed with the germline J gene. The rearrangement links TRBV14 to TRBJ2-2; D uncertain. The length of the CDR3 is 14 residues. CDR1 is SGHDN, CDR2 FVKESK, per germline. The ends were cut back, 4 bases at V and 9 bases at J, with 15 bases in the middle. The part of the CDR3 DNA that was read is TGTGCCAGCAGCCCGAGGTCCGAGGTTAGGGAG. Translating it yields CASSPRSEVRE. The whole CDR3 region reads CASSPRSEVRELFF.

This clone was seen ten or more times. The CDR3 goes on 3 residues after the read ends, and that part is filled in from the germline J gene. This rearrangement joins TRBV7-3 to TRBJ2-1, with 9 bases matching TRBD1. Germline CDR1 is SGHTA and CDR2 is FQGTGA. V shed 5 bases and J 0 bases; nucleotides not matched to a gene: 5. The CDR3 loop spans 16 amino acids. The CDR3 spells CASSAEQGASYNEQFF. CDR3 DNA (partial): TGTGCCAGCAGCGCCGAACAGGGGGCCTCCTACAATGAG.

This clone has ten or more counts. The read ends 3 residues early relative to the CDR3; the germline J gene fills the gap. The rearrangement links TRBV28 to TRBJ2-1; 9 bases match TRBD2. J lost 2 bases, V lost 5 bases, and 4 bases had no gene match. Germline V gene data show CDR1 as MDHEN and CDR2 as SYDVKM. The CDR3 totals 15 residues. CDR3 residues: CASSRLAETYNEQFF. CDR3 bases read: TGTGCCAGCAGTCGACTAGCGGAAACCTACAATGAG.

This clone came up many times. The CDR3 end falls 3 residues outside the read, so it is completed with the germline J gene. The chain has TRBV28 and TRBJ1-3; possible D gene TRBD1, 5 bases. CDR3 length equals 15 residues. Germline assignment: CDR1 MDHEN and CDR2 SYDVKM. V was pared by 3 bases and J by 1 base, with 10 bases between. The DNA read from the CDR3 is TGTGCCAGCAGTTTCTTGGGGGGATCTGGAAACACC. This translates into CASSFLGGSGNT. Given in full, the CDR3 is CASSFLGGSGNTIYF.

This clone was seen at least ten times. The sequence runs out 3 residues before the end of the CDR3; the remainder is reconstructed from the germline J gene. The chain has TRBV6-1 and TRBJ2-3, with unresolved D. The CDR3 totals 11 residues. CDR1 is MNHNS and CDR2 is SASEGT in the germline V gene. V lost 3 bases, J lost 6 bases, and 4 bases lay in between. CDR3 bases read: TGTGCCAGCAGTGATCGTGATACG. Its translation: CASSDRDT. The CDR3, in full, reads CASSDRDTQYF.

In its sample, this clone was seen many times. The read stops 3 residues short of the end of the CDR3; the missing end is completed from the germline J gene. The rearrangement joins TRBV28 to TRBJ2-5; D is perhaps TRBD1 (6 bases). The CDR3 contains 14 residues. Trimming took off 4 bases at V and 1 base at J, with 10 bases between the two ends. Germline-derived CDR1 and CDR2 are MDHEN and SYDVKM. The CDR3 sequence is CASSSGQIQETQYF. Partial CDR3 DNA: TGTGCCAGCAGTTCCGGACAGATCCAAGAGACC.

This clone was recorded at least ten times. With the read ending 3 residues before the CDR3 end, the germline J gene is used to fill in that end. The V gene is TRBV30, the J gene TRBJ1-4; 8 bases map to TRBD1. Per the germline V gene, CDR1 is GTSNPN and CDR2 is SVGIG (reference sequence). V lost 2 bases to trimming and J lost 5 bases; unmatched junction nucleotides: 4. The CDR3 runs 14 residues. The CDR3 bases that were read are TGTGCCTGGAGTCAAGGACAGGGAAATGAAAAA. Protein sequence: CAWSQGQGNEK. The CDR3, in full, reads CAWSQGQGNEKLFF.

This clone was counted ten times or more. The sequenced fragment ends 3 residues before the CDR3 boundary, so the rest is inferred from the germline J gene. The chain couples TRBV5-1 to TRBJ2-2; a weak D match, TRBD1 (6 bases). V lost 4 bases, J lost 6 bases, and 19 bases lay in between. CDR1 and CDR2 from the germline V gene are SGHRS and YFSETQ. The CDR3 extends over 16 amino acids. CDR3 bases read: TGCGCCAGCAGCCCTTTTAGTTCAGGGGCTCCCGGGGAG. This gives the protein CASSPFSSGAPGE. The whole CDR3 reads CASSPFSSGAPGELFF.

On this clone itself: The CDR3 extends 3 residues past the end of the read, so its final part is completed from the germline J gene. The chain is built from TRBV2 and TRBJ2-1; tentative D call: TRBD1 (6 bases). This CDR3 has 13 amino acids. Germline V gene lookup returns CDR1 SNHLY and CDR2 FYNNEI. Trimming took 8 bases from V and 7 from J, leaving 15 bases between them. The CDR3 here is CASFVTGGNEQFF. The DNA read from the CDR3 is TGTGCCAGCTTTGTGACAGGTGGAAATGAG. Supplemented by reference TRBV2 and TRBJ2-1, the full variable domain reads EPEVTQTPSHQVTQMGQEVILRCVPISNHLYFYWYRQILGQKVEFLVSFYNNEISEKSEIFDDQFSVERPDGSNFTLKIRSTKLEDSAMYFCASFVTGGNEQFFGPGTRLTVL.

This clone has ten or more counts. Read coverage stops 3 residues before the CDR3 terminus; the germline J gene supplies the remainder. J is TRBJ1-3 and V is TRBV5-5, with 7 positions matching TRBD1. CDR1 is SGHKS, CDR2 YYEKEE, per germline (reference sequence). V trimming: 4 bases; J trimming: 3 bases; junction bases outside the gene matches: 4. The CDR3 contains 14 residues. The sequenced CDR3 bases are TGTGCCAGCAGCGGGACAGTCGGTGGAAACACC. Its translation: CASSGTVGGNT. The whole CDR3 protein is CASSGTVGGNTIYF.

This clone has a count of ten or more. The read ends 3 residues shy of where the CDR3 ends; the end is completed using the germline J gene. The chain has TRBV20-1 and TRBJ2-7, with 12 bases aligning to TRBD2. Per the germline V gene, CDR1 is DFQATT and CDR2 is SNEGSKA (reference sequence). This CDR3 is built from 14 residues. V was clipped by 6 bases and J by 5 bases; unmatched bases: 8. The part of the CDR3 DNA that was read is TGCAGTGCCCCGGGACTAGCGGGCCAGGACGAG. This gives the protein CSAPGLAGQDE. The entire CDR3 reads CSAPGLAGQDEQYF.

The sample holds many counts of this clone. The read comes to an end 3 residues before the CDR3 does, leaving the germline J gene to fill in the end. J is TRBJ2-4 and V is TRBV19, with TRBD1 as a possible D gene (5 bases). Germline lookup yields CDR1 LNHDA and CDR2 SQIVND (reference sequence). V was clipped by 3 bases and J by 2 bases, with 11 bases between them. The CDR3 totals 15 residues. CDR3 sequence reads: CASSMVGQTKNIQYF. The sequenced CDR3 bases are TGTGCCAGTAGTATGGTGGGGCAGACCAAAAACATT.

In this sample, this clone turned up many times. The CDR3 DNA, read in part, is TGCAGTGCCCCCCGGGACAGGGGAACAACTAATGAAAAA. It translates to CSAPRDRGTTNEK. The full CDR3 reads CSAPRDRGTTNEKLFF. The J gene is TRBJ1-4, the V gene TRBV20-1, with TRBD1 matching 10 bases. The missing CDR3 end, 3 residues past where the read stops, is filled in from the germline J gene. The V gene's germline CDR1 is DFQATT and CDR2 SNEGSKA (reference sequence). V gave up 6 bases and J gave up 0 bases; unmatched junction bases: 7. The CDR3 is 16 residues long.

This clone was observed at least ten times. The observed sequence ends 3 residues before the CDR3 terminus, with the missing tail filled in from the germline J gene. V usage is TRBV20-1 and J usage is TRBJ2-7; tentative D call: TRBD2 (6 bases). Trimming removed 3 bases at V and 4 bases at J, with 10 bases between. The CDR3 contains 12 residues. Looked up from germline, CDR1 is DFQATT and CDR2 is SNEGSKA (reference sequence). Here the CDR3 reads CSASRTTYEQYF. Partial CDR3 DNA: TGCAGTGCTAGTAGGACTACTTACGAG.

This clone came up many times. The read ends 3 residues shy of where the CDR3 ends; the end is completed using the germline J gene. V and J are TRBV28 and TRBJ2-7; 9 positions match TRBD2. Losses at the gene ends were 3 bases for V and 4 bases for J; bases not matched to a gene: 10. This CDR3 region has 16 residues. CDR1 and CDR2 (germline): MDHEN, SYDVKM. CDR3 amino acids: CASSLQGTSRGYEQYF. The sequenced CDR3 bases are TGTGCCAGCAGTTTGCAAGGGACTAGCAGGGGGTACGAG.

Ten or more counts support this clone. The CDR3 is cut off 3 residues early in the read; its end comes from the germline J gene. The rearrangement joins TRBV19 to TRBJ2-7; D unresolved. The CDR3 is 13 residues long. Trimming stripped 8 bases from V and 0 bases from J, with 11 bases between. Germline V gene sequence: CDR1 LNHDA, CDR2 SQIVND (reference sequence). CDR3 DNA (partial): TGTGCCAGTGGCACGAAGAGCTCCTACGAG. Translated, it gives CASGTKSSYE. The full CDR3 sequence reads CASGTKSSYEQYF. The variable domain in full, completed from reference TRBV19 and TRBJ2-7, reads DGGITQSPKYLFRKEGQNVTLSCEQNLNHDAMYWYRQDPGQGLRLIYYSQIVNDFQKGDIAEGYSVSREKKESFPLTVTSAQKNPTAFYLCASGTKSSYEQYFGPGTRLTVT.

This clone was counted ten times or more. The CDR3 extends 3 residues past the end of the read, so its final part is completed from the germline J gene. Within the sample, other DNA sequences also encode this same CDR3. The genes are TRBV20-1 and TRBJ2-7; 11 bases line up with TRBD2. The CDR3 totals 14 residues. Germline-derived CDR1 and CDR2 are DFQATT and SNEGSKA (reference sequence). The ends lost 3 bases at V and 0 bases at J; junction bases unmatched: 1. CDR3 DNA (partial): TGCAGTGCTAGGGGGACTAGCGGCTCCTACGAG. It yields the protein CSARGTSGSYE. The whole CDR3 protein reads CSARGTSGSYEQYF.

This clone was detected ten times or more. The CDR3 here is CASSRSGTGSRELFF. Incomplete CDR3 DNA: TGTGCCAGCAGCCGGTCCGGGACAGGGAGCCGGGAG. This chain uses TRBV14 with TRBJ2-2; TRBD1 matches 9 bases. The read finishes 3 residues shy of the CDR3 end, and the germline J gene is used to complete it. The CDR3 consists of 15 residues. V gave up 4 bases and J gave up 9 bases; unmatched junction bases: 9. Germline V gives CDR1 SGHDN, CDR2 FVKESK.

This clone was seen many times. The read ends 3 residues early relative to the CDR3; the germline J gene fills the gap. The V and J genes are TRBV30 and TRBJ2-7; TRBD1 matches at 9 bases. The CDR3 is made up of 12 amino acids. The germline gives CDR1 GTSNPN, CDR2 SVGIG (reference sequence). V lost 8 bases to trimming and J lost 1 base; unmatched junction nucleotides: 3. CDR3 region: CARQGVSYEQYF. The sequenced part of the CDR3 DNA is TGTGCCCGACAGGGGGTTTCCTACGAG.

This clone was picked up many times. The missing CDR3 end, 3 residues past where the read stops, is filled in from the germline J gene. The rearrangement uses TRBV19 and TRBJ2-7, with D possibly TRBD1 on 5 matching bases. CDR3 size: 14 residues. CDR1 LNHDA and CDR2 SQIVND come from the germline V gene (reference sequence). Trimming shortened V by 3 bases and J by 2 bases, and 11 bases separated the two germline ends. CDR3 residues: CASSILGHTYEQYF. Incomplete CDR3 DNA: TGTGCCAGTAGTATCCTCGGACATACCTACGAG.

This clone was seen at least ten times. The sequence runs out 3 residues before the end of the CDR3; the remainder is reconstructed from the germline J gene. V usage is TRBV7-2 and J usage is TRBJ2-3, with D perhaps matching TRBD2 (6 bases). This CDR3 spans 15 amino acids. Trimming removed 5 bases from V and 0 bases from J, with 12 bases in between. Per germline, CDR1 SGHTA and CDR2 FQGNSA. The CDR3 loop is CASSHSGVSTDTQYF. CDR3 DNA (partial): TGTGCCAGCAGCCATAGCGGAGTTAGCACAGATACG.

This clone was seen repeatedly, ten times or more. The CDR3 end falls 3 residues outside the read, so it is completed with the germline J gene. The chain couples TRBV18 to TRBJ2-7; weak D call: TRBD2 (6 bases). This CDR3 contains 12 residues. V lost 3 bases to trimming and J lost 5 bases, with 8 bases between them. Germline CDR1 and CDR2: KGHSH and LQKENI. The part of the CDR3 DNA that was read is TGTGCCAGCTCACCTGGAGGGGACGAG. Translating gives CASSPGGDE. The whole CDR3 sequence reads CASSPGGDEQYF.

This clone was seen many times. The sequenced fragment ends 3 residues before the CDR3 boundary, so the rest is inferred from the germline J gene. The V and J genes are TRBV28 and TRBJ2-7, with TRBD2 matching over 11 bases. The length of the CDR3 is 16 residues. Germline lookup yields CDR1 MDHEN and CDR2 SYDVKM. J lost 2 bases, V lost 2 bases, and 5 bases had no gene match. CDR3 DNA, as far as it was read: TGTGCCAGCAGTTTAGAACTAGCGGGAGACCCCTACGAG. Translated: CASSLELAGDPYE. The full CDR3 reads CASSLELAGDPYEQYF.

This clone was picked up many times. The CDR3 end lies 3 residues beyond the end of the read and is filled in from the germline J gene. This sequence joins TRBV5-6 and TRBJ2-1; TRBD1 is a possible D gene (5 bases). Germline V gene sequence: CDR1 SGHDT, CDR2 YYEEEE. This CDR3 spans 13 amino acids. The ends were cut back, 1 base at V and 6 bases at J, with 8 bases in the middle. The CDR3 reads CASSLWQGNEQFF. CDR3 bases read: TGTGCCAGCAGCTTGTGGCAGGGCAATGAG.

This clone was observed many times. Read sequence stops 3 residues before the CDR3 end, and the germline J gene provides the missing end. This chain links TRBV20-1 with TRBJ2-5; a weak D match, TRBD2 (7 bases). The germline V gene encodes CDR1 DFQATT and CDR2 SNEGSKA (reference sequence). CDR3 length equals 17 residues. V was shortened by 5 bases and J by 1 base, with 23 bases between the two germline ends. CDR3 DNA, as far as it was read: TGCAGTGCTCCACCCCTCCGAGGGGGGGGATCCCAAGAGACC. It encodes CSAPPLRGGGSQET. The full CDR3 sequence reads CSAPPLRGGGSQETQYF.

The table lists this clone with many counts. The observed sequence ends 3 residues before the CDR3 terminus, with the missing tail filled in from the germline J gene. The chain couples TRBV7-2 to TRBJ2-5, with D tentatively TRBD1 (5 bases). This CDR3 region has 13 residues. CDR1 and CDR2 from the germline V gene are SGHTA and FQGNSA. The V gene lost 7 bases and the J gene lost 0 bases, with 9 bases spanning the gap. The sequenced part of the CDR3 DNA is TGTGCCAGCAAAAACAGGAACCAAGAGACC. This translates into CASKNRNQET. The whole CDR3 region reads CASKNRNQETQYF.

This clone was counted ten times or more. Read data end 3 residues before the CDR3 end; the end is taken from the germline J gene. The chain uses TRBV19 and TRBJ2-7, with 9 bases matching TRBD1. Trimming cost V 4 bases and J 6 bases; bases outside gene matches: 10. In germline, CDR1 is LNHDA, CDR2 SQIVND (reference sequence). The CDR3 runs to 15 residues. The CDR3 spells CASSTAGTGWSEQYF. The sequenced part of the CDR3 DNA is TGTGCCAGTAGTACTGCCGGGACAGGGTGGAGCGAG.